These 26 T cell receptor beta chains came from one sample sequenced in a study of PD-L1 blockade in urothelial cancer. Generated by immunoSEQ multiplex PCR, the TCRdb table keeps only in-frame clones and is missing some. There are some 67,000 clones in the sample; 85% to 90% occur only once, and 3.4% lies in the top ten. The sample was PBMCs, taken around atezolizumab (anti-PD-L1) treatment. The receptors shown here come from a man in his fifties or sixties with urothelial cancer.

This chain uses TRBV14 with TRBJ2-7; D is undetermined. The CDR3 totals 14 residues. The V end was cut by 4 bases, the J end by 6 bases, with 16 bases between. The germline V gene encodes CDR1 SGHDN and CDR2 FVKESK. The CDR3 DNA follows: TGTGCCAGCAGCCCGTCTTTGGCCGCCCGCGAGCAGTACTTC. It is translated as CASSPSLAAREQYF. Full variable domain (remainder filled in from reference TRBV14 and TRBJ2-7): EAGVTQFPSHSVIEKGQTVTLRCDPISGHDNLYWYRRVMGKEIKFLLHFVKESKQDESGMPNNRFLAERTGGTYSTLKVQPAELEDSGVYFCASSPSLAAREQYFGPGTRLTVT.

This clone is a singleton in its sample. The gene calls are TRBV5-4 and TRBJ1-6; a weak D match, TRBD1 (5 bases). Germline V lookup: CDR1 SGHNT, CDR2 YYREEE (reference sequence). The CDR3 is made up of 13 amino acids. Trimming took off 2 bases at V and 11 bases at J, with 11 bases between the two ends. The DNA of the CDR3 is TGTGCCAGCAGCTTAGACAGCAATACACCCCTCCACTTT. Its protein product is CASSLDSNTPLHF.

The chain uses TRBV5-1 and TRBJ1-1; TRBD1 aligns across 7 bases. Per germline, CDR1 SGHRS and CDR2 YFSETQ. The CDR3 runs 14 residues. The junction had 7 bases not matched to a gene; V was cut back by 0 bases and J by 8 bases. The CDR3 DNA follows: TGCGCCAGCAGCTTGGACATACCGGGACAGGAAGCTTTCTTT. Translated: CASSLDIPGQEAFF.

V and J are TRBV10-3 and TRBJ1-1, with unresolved D. This CDR3 is built from 12 residues. The V gene's germline CDR1 is ENHRY and CDR2 SYGVKD. V lost 10 bases and J 3 bases, leaving 12 bases between the germline ends. In DNA, the CDR3 is TGTGCCACCAGCGGTATGGACACTGAAGCTTTCTTT. Protein product: CATSGMDTEAFF.

The rearrangement joins TRBV11-3 to TRBJ2-5; 8 bases fit TRBD1. This CDR3 is built from 13 residues. Germline V gene sequence: CDR1 SGHNT, CDR2 YENEEA. J lost 4 bases, V lost 5 bases, and 3 bases had no gene match. DNA of the CDR3: TGTGCCAGCAGCGGAACAGGGGGAGAGACCCAGTACTTC. It is translated as CASSGTGGETQYF.

The V call is TRBV19, the J call TRBJ2-7, with 9 bases matching TRBD2. This CDR3 comprises 15 residues. The germline V gene encodes CDR1 LNHDA and CDR2 SQIVND (reference sequence). V dropped 4 bases and J dropped 0; count of bases not matched to a gene: 4. This CDR3 is CASSTSGRPSYEQYF. The CDR3 bases are TGTGCCAGTAGTACGAGCGGGAGGCCCTCCTACGAGCAGTACTTC. The full variable domain, with the rest looked up from reference TRBV19 and TRBJ2-7, is DGGITQSPKYLFRKEGQNVTLSCEQNLNHDAMYWYRQDPGQGLRLIYYSQIVNDFQKGDIAEGYSVSREKKESFPLTVTSAQKNPTAFYLCASSTSGRPSYEQYFGPGTRLTVT.

The rearrangement joins TRBV4-3 to TRBJ2-1; a weak D match, TRBD2 (5 bases). CDR1 is LGHNA, CDR2 YSLEER, per germline. This CDR3 has 14 residues. V dropped 0 bases and J dropped 8 bases, with 11 bases sitting between them. CDR3 sequence (DNA): TGCGCCAGCAGCCAAGATCGAAGCGGCGATGAGCAGTTCTTC. Amino acid sequence: CASSQDRSGDEQFF.

The sample holds one count of this clone. V and J are TRBV11-2 and TRBJ2-2; D unclear. Trimming shortened V by 4 bases and J by 0 bases, and 6 bases separated the two germline ends. This CDR3 comprises 14 residues. The germline CDR1 and CDR2 sequences are SGHAT and FQNNGV. DNA for the CDR3: TGTGCCAGCAGCTCGACAACGAACACCGGGGAGCTGTTTTTT. Encoded protein: CASSSTTNTGELFF.

The chain has TRBV7-9 and TRBJ2-2; 16 nucleotides line up with TRBD2. The CDR3 is made up of 18 amino acids. J lost 4 bases, V lost 4 bases, and 6 bases had no gene match. Per germline, CDR1 SEHNR and CDR2 FQNEAQ (reference sequence). CDR3 bases: TGTGCCAGCAGCTCGGGACTAGCGGGGGGGCCTCGCACCGGGGAGCTGTTTTTT. Its protein is CASSSGLAGGPRTGELFF. Full variable domain (remainder filled in from reference TRBV7-9 and TRBJ2-2): DTGVSQNPRHKITKRGQNVTFRCDPISEHNRLYWYRQTLGQGPEFLTYFQNEAQLEKSRLLSDRFSAERPKGSFSTLEIQRTEQGDSAMYLCASSSGLAGGPRTGELFFGEGSRLTVL.

This sequence joins TRBV4-1 and TRBJ2-3, with D unclear. This CDR3 comprises 15 residues. Germline V lookup: CDR1 MGHRA, CDR2 YSYEKL. The germline V and J ends were trimmed by 0 bases and 1 base, with 8 bases remaining between them. CDR3 nucleotides: TGCGCCAGCAGCCAAGATTGGCCGCGCACAGATACGCAGTATTTT. Amino acid sequence: CASSQDWPRTDTQYF.

The chain is built from TRBV11-2 and TRBJ2-5; no reliable D call. The CDR3 is made up of 14 amino acids. Trimming pared 1 base from V and 5 bases from J, leaving 11 bases between. CDR1 is SGHAT and CDR2 is FQNNGV in the germline V gene. The CDR3 DNA reads TGTGCCAGCAGCTTAGCCCCGCCAGCGGAGACCCAGTACTTC. It translates to CASSLAPPAETQYF.

This chain links TRBV9 with TRBJ2-3, with 9 bases fitting TRBD2. V lost 4 bases, J lost 6 bases, and 12 bases stayed unmatched. Germline lookup yields CDR1 SGDLS and CDR2 YYNGEE. CDR3 length equals 16 residues. This CDR3 is CASSPRSGLALDTQYF. For the CDR3, the DNA is TGTGCCAGCAGCCCAAGGTCGGGACTAGCCCTTGATACGCAGTATTTT.

The chain links TRBV7-9 to TRBJ1-5; no clear D. Per germline, CDR1 SEHNR and CDR2 FQNEAQ (reference sequence). The CDR3 loop spans 14 amino acids. V gave up 2 bases and J gave up 1 base, with 6 bases separating them. The CDR3 region has the DNA TGTGCCAGCAGCTTAACAGCAAGCAATCAGCCCCAGCATTTT. It translates to CASSLTASNQPQHF.

The CDR3 spells CATRTGFNSPLHF. The CDR3 region has the DNA TGTGCCACCCGGACAGGGTTTAATTCACCCCTCCACTTT. This chain joins TRBV19 and TRBJ1-6, with 8 bases identical to TRBD1. Germline CDR1 LNHDA, CDR2 SQIVND (reference sequence). The V gene end was trimmed by 10 bases and the J gene end by 6 bases; junction bases not matched to a gene: 5. This CDR3 has 13 amino acids.

The J gene is TRBJ1-5, the V gene TRBV6-5; D possibly corresponds to TRBD1 (6 bases). The CDR3 runs 16 residues. In germline, CDR1 is MNHEY, CDR2 SVGAGI. Trimming removed 4 bases at V and 1 base at J, with 14 bases between. The CDR3 DNA sequence: TGTGCCAGCAGTTCCGTCACAGGGTTGAGCAATCAGCCCCAGCATTTT. Amino acid sequence: CASSSVTGLSNQPQHF.

The V and J genes are TRBV5-8 and TRBJ2-7; D is unclear. With 0 bases removed from V and 2 bases from J, the gap between germline ends came to 9 bases. The germline V gene encodes CDR1 SGHTS and CDR2 YDEGEE. This CDR3 comprises 14 residues. CDR3 amino acids: CASSLGQAPYEQYF. The CDR3 DNA reads as TGTGCCAGCAGCTTGGGGCAGGCCCCCTACGAGCAGTACTTC. The full variable domain, in which reference TRBV5-8 and TRBJ2-7 provide the parts outside the CDR3, is EAGVTQSPTHLIKTRGQQATLRCSPISGHTSVYWYQQALGLGLQFLLWYDEGEERNRGNFPPRFSGRQFPNYSSELNVNALELEDSALYLCASSLGQAPYEQYFGPGTRLTVT.

V and J are TRBV11-2 and TRBJ2-5; a weak D match, TRBD2 (7 bases). Germline assignment: CDR1 SGHAT and CDR2 FQNNGV. The CDR3 is 20 amino acids. The V end lost 0 bases, the J end lost 4 bases, and 27 bases lay between the germline ends. CDR3 loop: CASSLDRGGAFIRRGETQYF. The CDR3 DNA is TGTGCCAGCAGCTTAGATCGAGGGGGGGCGTTTATACGGAGGGGAGAGACCCAGTACTTC.

The rearrangement uses TRBV9 and TRBJ2-5; the match to TRBD2 covers 10 bases. The junction had 8 bases not matched to a gene; V was cut back by 1 base and J by 2 bases. The germline V gene encodes CDR1 SGDLS and CDR2 YYNGEE. CDR3 size: 17 residues. The CDR3 nucleotides are TGTGCCAGCAGCGTATCGGGAGCGGGGGGGTCACAAGAGACCCAGTACTTC. Translating it yields CASSVSGAGGSQETQYF.

The V gene is TRBV5-4, the J gene TRBJ2-3; 8 bases line up with TRBD2. Trimming cost V 3 bases and J 4 bases; bases outside gene matches: 7. CDR3 size: 15 residues. Germline V CDR1 and CDR2: SGHNT, YYREEE (reference sequence). The CDR3 loop reads CASSSGGALADTQYF. The CDR3, as DNA: TGTGCCAGCAGCTCCGGGGGGGCGTTGGCAGATACGCAGTATTTT.

The rearrangement uses TRBV28 and TRBJ1-4; TRBD1 might be the D (6 bases). The CDR3 consists of 15 residues. Trimming shortened V by 5 bases and J by 0 bases, and 10 bases separated the two germline ends. Germline V gene sequence: CDR1 MDHEN, CDR2 SYDVKM. The CDR3 DNA is TGTGCCAGCAGTACCCGGACAGCAACTAATGAAAAACTGTTTTTT. Encoded protein: CASSTRTATNEKLFF.

This chain connects TRBV5-1 to TRBJ1-5, with unresolved D. Trimming took off 0 bases at V and 6 bases at J, with 7 bases between the two ends. The germline CDR1 and CDR2 sequences are SGHRS and YFSETQ. This CDR3 spans 13 amino acids. The CDR3 sequence: CASSLANGQPQHF. Written as DNA, the CDR3 is TGCGCCAGCAGCTTGGCCAACGGTCAGCCCCAGCATTTT.

The CDR3 loop is CASSLTTGADTQYF. In DNA, the CDR3 is TGCGCCAGCAGCTTAACAACAGGGGCAGATACGCAGTATTTT. The chain uses TRBV5-1 and TRBJ2-3; 7 nucleotides agree with TRBD1. Per germline, CDR1 SGHRS and CDR2 YFSETQ. The CDR3 contains 14 residues. Trimming at V came to 2 bases and at J to 4 bases, leaving 4 bases not matched to a gene.

The chain uses TRBV5-6 and TRBJ2-3; 7 nucleotides agree with TRBD2. The CDR3 runs to 15 residues. Trimming took 2 bases from V and 2 from J; bases not matched to a gene: 5. Looked up from germline, CDR1 is SGHDT and CDR2 is YYEEEE. The CDR3 sequence is CASSFLLAITDTQYF. The CDR3 region has the DNA TGTGCCAGCAGCTTTTTACTAGCGATCACAGATACGCAGTATTTT.

The V gene is TRBV2, the J gene TRBJ1-3; D may be TRBD1 (6 bases). Germline values: CDR1 SNHLY, CDR2 FYNNEI. The CDR3 consists of 14 residues. V dropped 5 bases and J dropped 4 bases, with 12 bases sitting between them. The CDR3 spells CASSLDRPGNTIYF. The CDR3 region has the DNA TGTGCCAGCAGTTTAGACAGGCCGGGAAACACCATATATTTT.

In this sample, this clone turned up once. The V and J genes are TRBV5-1 and TRBJ1-1; D ambiguous. In germline, CDR1 is SGHRS, CDR2 YFSETQ. Trimming took off 1 base at V and 4 bases at J, with 8 bases between the two ends. The CDR3 contains 13 residues. The CDR3 DNA sequence: TGCGCCAGCAGCTTGTCGGGGTTCACTGAAGCTTTCTTT. Protein product: CASSLSGFTEAFF. The full variable domain, with the rest looked up from reference TRBV5-1 and TRBJ1-1, is KAGVTQTPRYLIKTRGQQVTLSCSPISGHRSVSWYQQTPGQGLQFLFEYFSETQRNKGNFPGRFSGRQFSNSRSEMNVSTLELGDSALYLCASSLSGFTEAFFGQGTRLTVV.

A note on this clone: The sample has other DNA sequences that encode this CDR3 too. The rearrangement joins TRBV5-6 to TRBJ2-7; possibly TRBD1 for D (6 bases). The CDR3 contains 15 residues. Trimming shortened V by 3 bases and J by 6 bases, and 19 bases separated the two germline ends. From germline, CDR1 is SGHDT and CDR2 YYEEEE. CDR3: CASSSLRQGKFEQYF. The CDR3, as DNA: TGTGCCAGCAGCTCGTTAAGGCAGGGGAAGTTCGAGCAGTACTTC. Full variable domain (outside the CDR3, taken from reference TRBV5-6 and TRBJ2-7): DAGVTQSPTHLIKTRGQQVTLRCSPKSGHDTVSWYQQALGQGPQFIFQYYEEEERQRGNFPDRFSGHQFPNYSSELNVNALLLGDSALYLCASSSLRQGKFEQYFGPGTRLTVT.